This T cell receptor (beta chain) emerged from a study of a mutant IDH1 vaccine in newly diagnosed glioma. By its share, this clone is medium-sized. Antigen unknown. The time point was: week 47, end of study. Vaccine doses each comprised 300 ug of mutant IDH1 20-mer peptide, with topical imiquimod. This table comes from immunoSEQ multiplex PCR, and its TCRdb copy is limited to in-frame clones, with some not included. The sample holds roughly 43,000 clones, roughly 82% seen once. This clonotype was sampled from a man between 18 and 29 years old with glioma. Some clones in this sample may be carry-over from other donors' samples. The starting material was PBMCs, obtained from a glioma patient whose treatment included an IDH1 peptide vaccine.

The CDR3 loop is CASSVEGSPGNTIYF. In DNA form, the CDR3 reads TGTGCCAGCAGCGTAGAGGGCAGCCCTGGAAACACCATATATTTT. V gene TRBV9 combines with J gene TRBJ1-3; D uncertain. This CDR3 region has 15 residues. Per germline, CDR1 SGDLS and CDR2 YYNGEE. V lost 0 bases and J lost 2, with 9 bases in between.